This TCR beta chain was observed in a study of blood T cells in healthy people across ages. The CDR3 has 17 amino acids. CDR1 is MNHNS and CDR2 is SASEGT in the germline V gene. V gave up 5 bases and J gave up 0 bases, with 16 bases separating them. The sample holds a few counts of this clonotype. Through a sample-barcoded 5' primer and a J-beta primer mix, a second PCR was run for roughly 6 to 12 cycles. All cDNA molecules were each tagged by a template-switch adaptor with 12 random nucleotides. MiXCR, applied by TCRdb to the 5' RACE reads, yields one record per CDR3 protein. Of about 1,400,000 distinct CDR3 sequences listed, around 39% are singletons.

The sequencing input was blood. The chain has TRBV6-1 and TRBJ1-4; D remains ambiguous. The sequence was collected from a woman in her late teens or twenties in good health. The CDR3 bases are TGTGCCAGCAGTAGCCCCCTCGGCCGTGCAACTAATGAAAAACTGTTTTTT. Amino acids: CASSSPLGRATNEKLFF.